The 7 T cell receptor beta chains given below trace back to one sample, sequenced in a study of blood T cells in healthy people across ages. Through a sample-barcoded 5' primer and a J-beta primer mix, a second PCR was run for roughly 6 to 11 cycles. TCRdb analysed the 5' RACE reads with MiXCR anew, one entry per CDR3 protein. The data contain over 1,300,000 distinct CDR3 sequences, approximately 63% of them singletons. The source material was blood. These receptors came from a young man in good health.

The chain recombines TRBV28 with TRBJ2-1; D remains ambiguous. This CDR3 is 14 amino acids long. The germline V gene encodes CDR1 MDHEN and CDR2 SYDVKM. Between the trimmed V and J ends, which lost 6 bases and 9 bases, there was a span of 18 bases. The CDR3, as DNA: TGTGCCAGCAGACCCAATATCACGCCTGGTGAGCAGTTCTTC. This codes for CASRPNITPGEQFF.

This sequence joins TRBV2 and TRBJ2-3; D is undetermined. CDR3 length: 16 amino acids. With 3 bases removed from V and 0 bases from J, the gap between germline ends came to 13 bases. Germline-derived CDR1 and CDR2 are SNHLY and FYNNEI. The CDR3 sequence: CASSDPRSLSTDTQYF. The CDR3 nucleotides are TGTGCCAGCAGTGACCCCAGGAGCCTAAGCACAGATACGCAGTATTTT.

This clonotype was counted only a few times. The chain is built from TRBV29-1 and TRBJ2-1, with 13 positions matching TRBD2. The CDR3 extends over 13 amino acids. Germline loops: CDR1 SQVTM, CDR2 ANQGSEA. The V segment lost 8 bases and the J segment 6 bases; nucleotides outside the gene matches: 4. The chain's CDR3 is CSSRTSGSNEQFF. CDR3 bases: TGCAGCTCCCGGACTAGCGGGAGCAATGAGCAGTTCTTC.

The chain couples TRBV20-1 to TRBJ1-2, with a weak D call TRBD1 (5 bases). The V end was cut by 3 bases, the J end by 5 bases, with 16 bases between. From germline, CDR1 is DFQATT and CDR2 SNEGSKA (reference sequence). The CDR3 totals 14 residues. The CDR3 here is CSARVGTADYGYTF. CDR3 bases: TGCAGTGCTAGGGTGGGGACGGCTGATTATGGCTACACCTTC.

The chain links TRBV29-1 to TRBJ2-5, with 11 bases matching TRBD2. This CDR3 comprises 16 residues. Germline V lookup: CDR1 SQVTM, CDR2 ANQGSEA. J gave up 2 bases and V 4 bases, and 9 bases lay outside the gene matches. The CDR3 region is CSVVLAGDPIQETQYF. The CDR3 DNA is TGCAGCGTTGTACTAGCGGGGGACCCAATTCAAGAGACCCAGTACTTC. Variable domain in full (rest from reference TRBV29-1 and TRBJ2-5): SAVISQKPSRDICQRGTSLTIQCQVDSQVTMMFWYRQQPGQSLTLIATANQGSEATYESGFVIDKFPISRPNLTFSTLTVSNMSPEDSSIYLCSVVLAGDPIQETQYFGPGTRLLVL.

The chain is built from TRBV6-6 and TRBJ1-6; D is ambiguous. CDR3 size: 14 residues. Looked up from germline, CDR1 is MNHNY and CDR2 is SVGAGI (reference sequence). Deletions cut 7 bases from V and 5 bases from J, with 12 bases between. CDR3 sequence (DNA): TGTGCCAGCACCCCGGGTGCAGATAATTCACCCCTCCACTTT. As protein: CASTPGADNSPLHF.

The chain combines TRBV5-5 with TRBJ1-5; D uncertain. This CDR3 contains 13 residues. The V and J ends lost 4 bases and 4 bases respectively, with 9 bases between them. Germline CDR1 and CDR2: SGHKS and YYEKEE (reference sequence). In DNA form, the CDR3 reads TGTGCCAGCAGCCCTATACCTAATCAGCCCCAGCATTTT. Encoded protein: CASSPIPNQPQHF.